The rows below give T cell receptor beta chains drawn from one sample of a study of cytomegalovirus exposure and HLA in healthy donors. Repertoires were generated with immunoSEQ multiplex PCR, while TCRdb's copy carries only in-frame clones and drops some. There are about 230,000 clones in the sample; roughly 73% occur only once, and more than 0.45% lies in the top ten. Sequences were obtained from PBMCs. All receptors come from a boy younger than 18 in good health and CMV-seronegative. Both conserved end residues are part of each CDR3. The D gene is left open where the match is weak. Where a row states a size, it is once, few, many or the class of an expanded clone; other rows omit it.

D	V	J	size	length	CDR3	DNA
.	TRBV5-6	TRBJ2-3	.	15	CASSFAGAPPDTQYF	TGTGCCAGCAGCTTTGCAGGGGCACCTCCAGATACGCAGTATTTT
.	TRBV27	TRBJ2-7	.	17	CASTLRGGAGAIYEQYF	TGTGCCAGCACCCTAAGGGGGGGGGCGGGAGCCATCTACGAGCAGTACTTC
.	TRBV7-9	TRBJ2-7	.	15	CASSPGLSGSYEQYF	TGTGCCAGCAGCCCCGGACTCAGTGGATCCTACGAGCAGTACTTC
.	TRBV7-2	TRBJ2-7	.	14	CASSLGVPTYEQYF	TGTGCCAGCAGCTTAGGTGTTCCCACCTACGAGCAGTACTTC
TRBD2	TRBV5-4	TRBJ2-2	few	16	CASSPSLAANTGELFF	TGTGCCAGCAGCCCAAGTCTAGCGGCGAACACCGGGGAGCTGTTTTTT
.	TRBV10-3	TRBJ2-1	.	15	CAISERGTVYNEQFF	TGTGCCATCAGTGAGCGGGGGACAGTTTACAATGAGCAGTTCTTC
TRBD1	TRBV2	TRBJ1-1	.	16	CASSEGLPTGDTEAFF	TGTGCCAGCAGTGAAGGTCTACCGACAGGGGATACTGAAGCTTTCTTT
TRBD2	TRBV30	TRBJ2-2	.	13	CASGTTNTGELFF	TGTGCCTCCGGGACTACCAACACCGGGGAGCTGTTTTTT
.	TRBV2	TRBJ2-7	.	14	CASSEGRTTHEQYF	TGTGCCAGCAGTGAAGGGAGGACCACCCACGAGCAGTACTTC
TRBD2	TRBV6-5	TRBJ2-5	once	15	CASSYGGRRVETQYF	TGTGCCAGCAGTTATGGCGGGAGGAGAGTAGAGACCCAGTACTTC
TRBD1	TRBV7-8	TRBJ1-2	.	14	CASSLADRVAGYTF	TGTGCCAGCAGCTTAGCGGACAGGGTGGCTGGCTACACCTTC
.	TRBV2	TRBJ1-1	.	14	CASSPGRRATEAFF	TGTGCCAGCAGTCCGGGGAGGCGGGCCACTGAAGCTTTCTTT
TRBD1	TRBV5-1	TRBJ1-1	few	16	CASSFTPGQGGTEAFF	TGCGCCAGCAGTTTCACACCGGGACAGGGAGGGACTGAAGCTTTCTTT
TRBD2	TRBV5-1	TRBJ2-5	.	15	CASRMTSGYQETQYF	TGCGCCAGCAGGATGACTAGCGGGTACCAAGAGACCCAGTACTTC
TRBD1	TRBV11-3	TRBJ1-1	.	15	CASSFHRGRLTEAFF	TGTGCCAGCAGCTTCCACAGGGGGCGGTTGACTGAAGCTTTCTTT
TRBD2	TRBV5-1	TRBJ2-2	few	18	CASSPLPPSGGNTGELFF	TGCGCCAGCAGCCCGCTACCCCCTAGCGGGGGGAACACCGGGGAGCTGTTTTTT
TRBD1	TRBV30	TRBJ1-6	few	15	CASTPRDRDASPLHF	TGTGCCTCAACCCCCCGGGACAGGGACGCTTCACCCCTCCACTTT
TRBD1	TRBV2	TRBJ1-2	.	15	CASRTGASRGYGYTF	TGTGCCAGCAGGACAGGGGCCTCCCGTGGGTATGGCTACACCTTC
TRBD1	TRBV5-4	TRBJ2-7	.	13	CASSSTGDYEQYF	TGTGCCAGCAGCTCGACAGGGGACTACGAGCAGTACTTC
TRBD1	TRBV5-5	TRBJ1-1	.	14	CASSLAGTGVEAFF	TGTGCCAGCAGCTTGGCCGGGACAGGGGTAGAAGCTTTCTTT